A selection of T cell receptor beta chains follows, all from one sample in a study of regulatory T cells in long-lasting Graves disease. Each CDR3 protein is one row after TCRdb ran MiXCR on the multiplex PCR reads. The repertoire has roughly 410,000 distinct CDR3 sequences, approximately 16% of them found once; the top ten carry approximately 7.6%. This sample also appeared in a second study, on T cells in Graves' hyperthyroidism and ophthalmopathy.

Sample: peripheral blood mononuclear cells (PBMCs), taken at new diagnosis, from a patient treated with antithyroid drugs. The receptors were sampled from a woman in her forties with Graves disease. Both conserved end residues are part of each CDR3. Each record gives: V gene, J gene, clone size, D gene, CDR3 protein, CDR3 DNA. A D gene is named only where the DNA matches it firmly. Only part of the rows carry a size: once, few, many, or a class if the clone is expanded.

TRBV20-1	TRBJ2-1	.	TRBD2	CSAREREAKPHLYNEQFF	TGCAGTGCTAGGGAGCGGGAGGCCAAACCTCACCTATACAATGAGCAGTTCTTC
TRBV2	TRBJ1-1	many	TRBD1	CASTPSGTGVLNTEAFF	TGTGCCAGCACCCCCTCCGGGACAGGGGTTCTGAACACTGAAGCTTTCTTT
TRBV6-2/TRBV6-3	TRBJ1-5	.	.	CASSEVGRQPQHF	TGTGCCAGCAGTGAAGTTGGGCGTCAGCCCCAGCATTTT
TRBV3-1	TRBJ2-3	.	.	CASSQVGARTDTQYF	TGTGCCAGCAGCCAAGTGGGGGCGAGGACAGATACGCAGTATTTT
TRBV28	TRBJ2-6	many	.	CANQPSGANVLTF	TGTGCCAACCAGCCCTCTGGGGCCAACGTCCTGACTTTC
TRBV7-9	TRBJ1-6	.	TRBD1	CASRPGTGGSPLHF	TGTGCCAGCAGACCCGGAACAGGGGGTTCACCCCTCCACTTT
TRBV3-1	TRBJ1-2	many	.	CASSQARGDYGYTF	TGTGCCAGCAGCCAAGCCCGGGGAGACTATGGCTACACCTTC
TRBV18	TRBJ2-7	many	.	CASSPGRYEQYF	TGTGCCAGCTCACCTGGACGCTACGAGCAGTACTTC
TRBV27	TRBJ2-7	many	TRBD2	CASSLSGLAHFNYEQYF	TGTGCCAGCAGTTTATCGGGACTAGCCCATTTCAACTACGAGCAGTACTTC
TRBV19	TRBJ1-5	.	.	CASSYGLSNQPQHF	TGTGCCAGTAGTTATGGGTTGAGCAATCAGCCCCAGCATTTT
TRBV2	TRBJ1-1	.	TRBD1	CASREDRAQAFF	TGTGCCAGCAGAGAGGACAGGGCGCAAGCTTTCTTT
TRBV18	TRBJ2-7	many	.	CASSPRQGSSYEQYF	TGTGCCAGCTCACCGAGGCAGGGGAGCTCCTACGAGCAGTACTTC
TRBV14	TRBJ2-7	.	.	CASSQDYLWGDYEQYF	TGTGCCAGCAGCCAAGACTACCTCTGGGGGGACTACGAGCAGTACTTC
TRBV30	TRBJ2-7	.	TRBD2	CAWGGLAGDEQYF	TGTGCCTGGGGGGGGCTAGCGGGAGACGAGCAGTACTTC
TRBV10-3	TRBJ2-2	.	TRBD2	CAISESTPGGTGELFF	TGTGCCATCAGTGAGTCGACCCCGGGGGGAACCGGGGAGCTGTTTTTT
TRBV20-1	TRBJ2-1	many	.	CSAREWGSSYNEQFF	TGCAGTGCTAGAGAGTGGGGGAGTTCCTACAATGAGCAGTTCTTC
TRBV6-1	TRBJ2-2	few	TRBD2	CALSGNGGTGELFF	TGTGCCCTCAGCGGGAACGGGGGCACCGGGGAGCTGTTTTTT
TRBV2	TRBJ2-2	many	TRBD1	CASRDRFQTRTGELFF	TGTGCCAGCCGGGACAGGTTCCAAACCCGTACCGGGGAGCTGTTTTTT
TRBV6-2/TRBV6-3	TRBJ2-1	many	.	CASQRSSYNEQFF	TGTGCCAGCCAACGGAGCTCCTACAATGAGCAGTTCTTC
TRBV6-2/TRBV6-3	TRBJ1-2	many	.	CASSYSADGYTF	TGTGCCAGCAGTTACTCGGCTGATGGCTACACCTTC
TRBV28	TRBJ1-2	few	.	CASSLADLYGYTF	TGTGCCAGCAGTTTAGCAGATCTCTATGGCTACACCTTC
TRBV10-3	TRBJ2-3	.	TRBD1	CAISDNSQGGTDTQYF	TGTGCCATCAGTGACAATTCACAGGGGGGCACAGATACGCAGTATTTT
TRBV28	TRBJ2-5	many	.	CASSPDQDGTQYF	TGTGCCAGCAGTCCGGACCAGGACGGGACCCAGTACTTC
TRBV20-1	TRBJ1-2	.	TRBD1	CSATGTGSGYTF	TGCAGTGCCACCGGGACAGGGTCCGGCTACACCTTC